This passage covers 29 T cell receptor beta chains from one sample sequenced in a study of T-cell memory formation after mild COVID-19. Using its own MiXCR run on the 5' RACE reads, TCRdb lists one record per CDR3 protein. This table has under 250,000 distinct CDR3 sequences, over 8.5% appearing once. Material: PBMCs or a T cell subset sorted from them (not recorded which). These receptors all come from a man between 18 and 35 years old who had mild COVID-19 (a few samples of this study predate the infection). Cell type and time point are not known.

The chain combines TRBV5-1 with TRBJ1-1; 9 positions match TRBD1. The ends lost 0 bases at V and 6 bases at J; junction bases unmatched: 9. This CDR3 comprises 16 residues. Per germline, CDR1 SGHRS and CDR2 YFSETQ. The CDR3 spells CASSLADPGQGAEAFF. For the CDR3, the DNA is TGCGCCAGCAGCTTGGCGGACCCGGGACAGGGCGCTGAAGCTTTCTTT.

This rearrangement joins TRBV7-2 to TRBJ2-1; TRBD2 aligns across 7 bases. The ends lost 1 base at V and 8 bases at J; junction bases unmatched: 5. CDR3 length equals 14 residues. Germline lookup yields CDR1 SGHTA and CDR2 FQGNSA. CDR3 in amino acids: CASSLGVAGHEQFF. CDR3 DNA: TGTGCCAGCAGCTTAGGGGTAGCGGGCCATGAGCAGTTCTTC.

This chain joins TRBV19 and TRBJ2-7; D may be TRBD2 (6 bases). Trimming stripped 6 bases from V and 3 bases from J, with 18 bases between. CDR3 length: 15 residues. Germline V gene data show CDR1 as LNHDA and CDR2 as SQIVND (reference sequence). The CDR3 bases are TGTGCCAGTAGCGGGCCCCACGGGGGACGCTACGAGCAGTACTTC. It encodes CASSGPHGGRYEQYF.

Ten or more counts support this clonotype. The gene calls are TRBV7-2 and TRBJ2-5; TRBD2 is a possible D gene (5 bases). The CDR3 runs 14 residues. The V gene lost 1 base and the J gene lost 1 base, with 7 bases spanning the gap. Germline values: CDR1 SGHTA, CDR2 FQGNSA. CDR3 bases: TGTGCCAGCAGCTTAGGCGGGCGCCAAGAGACCCAGTACTTC. Its translation is CASSLGGRQETQYF.

The gene calls are TRBV5-5 and TRBJ2-6; D possibly corresponds to TRBD1 (6 bases). The CDR3 has 16 residues. Germline CDR1 and CDR2: SGHKS and YYEKEE (reference sequence). V lost 0 bases, J lost 4 bases, and 11 bases lay in between. The CDR3 DNA is TGTGCCAGCAGCTTGGTGTCAGGGGCCGGGGCCAACGTCCTGACTTTC. This encodes CASSLVSGAGANVLTF.

Only a few counts were recorded for this clonotype. J is TRBJ2-2 and V is TRBV20-1; D may be TRBD1 (8 bases). The germline CDR1 and CDR2 sequences are DFQATT and SNEGSKA (reference sequence). Trimming took 6 bases from V and 4 from J, leaving 12 bases between them. The CDR3 spans 13 residues. The CDR3, as DNA: TGCAGTGCGCACAGGGGGGGCACCGGGGAGCTGTTTTTT. Translating it yields CSAHRGGTGELFF.

CDR3 DNA sequence: TGTGCCAGCAGCACCCTTGGACAGGGAGATCAGCCCCAGCATTTT. Its protein is CASSTLGQGDQPQHF. The V gene is TRBV5-6, the J gene TRBJ1-5, with 8 bases that match TRBD1. The CDR3 has 15 amino acids. Germline assignment: CDR1 SGHDT and CDR2 YYEEEE. The J segment lost 5 bases and the V segment lost 4 bases, leaving 8 bases of the junction unmatched.

This clonotype was detected only a few times. The V and J genes are TRBV7-8 and TRBJ2-3, with TRBD2 matching over 8 bases. Germline V lookup: CDR1 SGHVS, CDR2 FQNEAQ. The CDR3 extends over 14 amino acids. The trim removed 2 bases at V and 6 bases at J, leaving 4 bases unmatched. The CDR3 coding sequence is TGTGCCAGCAGCTTATTACTAGCGGAGGATACGCAGTATTTT. This sequence encodes CASSLLLAEDTQYF. The full variable domain, rest sourced from reference TRBV7-8 and TRBJ2-3, is GAGVSQSPRYKVAKRGQDVALRCDPISGHVSLFWYQQALGQGPEFLTYFQNEAQLDKSGLPSDRFFAERPEGSVSTLKIQRTQQEDSAVYLCASSLLLAEDTQYFGPGTRLTVL.

This clonotype has just one count. This sequence joins TRBV10-1 and TRBJ1-2, with D possibly matching TRBD1 (5 bases). This CDR3 is built from 13 residues. V dropped 5 bases and J dropped 7 bases, with 14 bases sitting between them. The germline CDR1 and CDR2 sequences are WNHNN and SYGVQD (reference sequence). DNA for the CDR3: TGCGCCAGCAGTTCCTCCCGTGGGGCTGGCTACACCTTC. Protein: CASSSSRGAGYTF.

This clonotype showed up just a few times. J is TRBJ1-2 and V is TRBV12-3 or TRBV12-4, with D possibly matching TRBD1 (6 bases). Trimming left V 3 bases short and J 6 bases short, with 11 bases between. The CDR3 length is 13 residues. CDR3 DNA: TGTGCCAGCAGTTTGTGGGGGGCCGATGGCTACACCTTC. Its translation: CASSLWGADGYTF.

This clonotype was detected only a few times. This rearrangement joins TRBV6-5 to TRBJ2-5; 9 bases are shared with TRBD2. V lost 7 bases and J lost 4; bases outside the gene matches: 19. Germline-derived CDR1 and CDR2 are MNHEY and SVGAGI. The CDR3 contains 18 residues. The CDR3 DNA follows: TGTGCCAGCACGGCGGGGTATCATCTAGCGGGAAGGAGAGAGACCCAGTACTTC. It yields the protein CASTAGYHLAGRRETQYF.

This clonotype came up a few times. This sequence joins TRBV10-3 and TRBJ1-5; TRBD1 aligns across 11 bases. CDR1 and CDR2 from the germline V gene are ENHRY and SYGVKD. V lost 0 bases to trimming and J lost 6 bases; unmatched junction nucleotides: 1. This CDR3 region has 15 residues. The CDR3 sequence: CAISESDRGPQPQHF. CDR3 in DNA: TGTGCCATCAGTGAGTCGGACAGGGGGCCTCAGCCCCAGCATTTT.

The chain joins TRBV24-1 to TRBJ2-1; D ambiguous. The ends were cut back, 3 bases at V and 10 bases at J, with 15 bases in the middle. From germline, CDR1 is KGHDR and CDR2 SFDVKD. The CDR3 has 14 residues. CDR3 loop: CATSDQPLGVEQFF. The CDR3 bases are TGTGCCACCAGTGATCAACCCCTTGGGGTAGAGCAGTTCTTC.

This chain connects TRBV20-1 to TRBJ2-7, with unresolved D. The CDR3 is made up of 14 amino acids. V was pared by 0 bases and J by 3 bases, with 12 bases between. CDR1 is DFQATT and CDR2 is SNEGSKA in the germline V gene (reference sequence). The CDR3, as DNA: TGCAGTGCTAGAGAAGGGTCCACACACTACGAGCAGTACTTC. Translating it yields CSAREGSTHYEQYF.

This clonotype was detected only a few times. The genes are TRBV7-9 and TRBJ2-6, with TRBD1 matching 9 bases. Trimming took 5 bases from V and 0 from J; bases not matched to a gene: 14. The germline V gene has CDR1 SEHNR and CDR2 FQNEAQ (reference sequence). This CDR3 is 20 amino acids long. CDR3 nucleotide sequence: TGTGCCAGCAGCCCCCGGGCGCCGGTACAGGGGGCCTCTGGGGCCAACGTCCTGACTTTC. This encodes CASSPRAPVQGASGANVLTF.

The rearrangement uses TRBV7-2 and TRBJ2-1; D call uncertain. The CDR3 is 15 residues long. Germline CDR1 SGHTA, CDR2 FQGNSA. The germline V and J ends were trimmed by 1 base and 0 bases, with 7 bases remaining between them. The CDR3 nucleotides read TGTGCCAGCAGCTTAGGGATGAGCTCCTACAATGAGCAGTTCTTC. Amino acid sequence: CASSLGMSSYNEQFF.

The chain combines TRBV20-1 with TRBJ1-4; the D is unclear. The germline V gene has CDR1 DFQATT and CDR2 SNEGSKA (reference sequence). The CDR3 is 14 residues long. The V end was cut by 3 bases, the J end by 8 bases, with 16 bases between. For the CDR3, the DNA is TGCAGTGCTAGGCCCCAGTCAAGGAGCGAAAAACTGTTTTTT. Protein sequence: CSARPQSRSEKLFF.

CDR3 amino acids: CSAFSSGGGETQYF. For the CDR3, the DNA is TGCAGTGCTTTTTCCAGCGGGGGTGGAGAGACCCAGTACTTC. The chain employs TRBV20-1 and TRBJ2-5, with TRBD2 matching 8 bases. Germline V gives CDR1 DFQATT, CDR2 SNEGSKA (reference sequence). V shed 5 bases, J shed 4 bases, and the junction held 9 bases outside the gene matches. The CDR3 has 14 amino acids.

This clonotype showed up many times. The CDR3 sequence: CASSLYRNNEQFF. CDR3 coding DNA: TGTGCCAGCAGTTTATACAGAAACAATGAGCAGTTCTTC. The chain combines TRBV12-3 or TRBV12-4 with TRBJ2-1; D ambiguous. V lost 2 bases and J lost 5, with 7 bases in between. This CDR3 is built from 13 residues.

This clonotype occurred many times. The chain recombines TRBV3-1 with TRBJ2-7; the D gene is possibly TRBD1 (6 bases). This CDR3 is built from 15 residues. The germline CDR1 and CDR2 sequences are LGHDT and YNNKEL (reference sequence). Trimming removed 4 bases from V and 0 bases from J, with 13 bases in between. CDR3 DNA sequence: TGTGCCAGCAGCCGTATGGGGGCCCTCTCCTACGAGCAGTACTTC. Amino acids: CASSRMGALSYEQYF.

This clonotype was detected ten times or more. The V and J genes are TRBV7-6 and TRBJ1-4; D is perhaps TRBD1 (5 bases). Deletions cut 1 base from V and 8 bases from J, with 14 bases between. The CDR3 has 15 residues. Germline CDR1 reads SGHVS; CDR2 reads FNYEAQ. The chain's CDR3 is CASSLVQGGGEKLFF. CDR3 DNA: TGTGCCAGCAGCTTAGTCCAGGGAGGAGGAGAAAAACTGTTTTTT.

This clonotype turned up a few times. The V call is TRBV6-5, the J call TRBJ1-1; D may be TRBD1 (5 bases). The V end was cut by 2 bases, the J end by 5 bases, with 12 bases between. Per the germline V gene, CDR1 is MNHEY and CDR2 is SVGAGI. The CDR3 extends over 14 amino acids. The CDR3 DNA sequence: TGTGCCAGCAGTTACGGTCCGGGGGAGACTGAAGCTTTCTTT. This codes for CASSYGPGETEAFF.

The chain uses TRBV7-2 and TRBJ1-2, with no clear D. V was cut by 5 bases and J by 0 bases, with 13 bases left in between. The CDR3 runs to 15 residues. Per the germline V gene, CDR1 is SGHTA and CDR2 is FQGNSA. In DNA form, the CDR3 reads TGTGCCAGCAGCCCTACGGCCCAAGCTAACTATGGCTACACCTTC. Its protein product is CASSPTAQANYGYTF.

This clonotype occurred a few times. Compared with germline, one end of the junction differs, possibly owing to a read error. The chain carries TRBV7-7 and TRBJ2-2; no firm D call. Germline CDR1 is SSHAT and CDR2 is FNYEAQ (reference sequence). This CDR3 spans 14 amino acids. The CDR3 reads CASSLFQNTGELFF. The DNA of the CDR3 is TGTGCTAGCAGCTTATTTCAGAACACCGGGGAGCTGTTTTTT. The full variable domain, in which reference TRBV7-7 and TRBJ2-2 provide the parts outside the CDR3, is GAGVSQSPRYKVTKRGQDVTLRCDPISSHATLYWYQQALGQGPEFLTYFNYEAQPDKSGLPSDRFSAERPEGSISTLTIQRTEQRDSAMYRCASSLFQNTGELFFGEGSRLTVL.

In its sample, this clonotype was seen many times. This chain links TRBV11-1 with TRBJ1-1, with D unclear. The CDR3 is made up of 18 amino acids. Between the trimmed V and J ends, which lost 6 bases and 0 bases, there was a span of 23 bases. Germline loops: CDR1 SGHAT, CDR2 FQDESV (reference sequence). The CDR3 loop reads CASSRTGFPQRLNTEAFF. CDR3 in DNA: TGTGCCAGCAGTCGAACCGGGTTTCCGCAGCGGTTGAACACTGAAGCTTTCTTT.

The chain is built from TRBV7-2 and TRBJ2-7; D gene ambiguous. This CDR3 spans 11 amino acids. Looked up from germline, CDR1 is SGHTA and CDR2 is FQGNSA. V was cut by 6 bases and J by 3 bases, with 6 bases left in between. The CDR3 DNA is TGTGCCAGCAGTCCTTACTACGAGCAGTACTTC. Its protein product is CASSPYYEQYF.

CDR3 protein: CASNTRGANYGYTF. In nucleotides, the CDR3 is TGTGCCAGCAACACAAGAGGAGCTAACTATGGCTACACCTTC. The chain employs TRBV12-3 or TRBV12-4 and TRBJ1-2; no clear D. There are 14 residues in the CDR3. V shed 7 bases and J shed 0 bases, with 12 bases lying between them.

This clonotype was seen more than once but under ten times. The genes are TRBV12-3 or TRBV12-4 and TRBJ2-1; a possible D gene is TRBD1 (5 bases). This CDR3 contains 14 residues. Trimming removed 3 bases from V and 3 bases from J, with 9 bases in between. In DNA, the CDR3 is TGTGCCAGCAGTTTCCCCGACAGCTACAATGAGCAGTTCTTC. This sequence encodes CASSFPDSYNEQFF.

The V gene is TRBV6-6, the J gene TRBJ1-1; a possible D gene is TRBD1 (5 bases). CDR1 MNHNY and CDR2 SVGAGI come from the germline V gene (reference sequence). The CDR3 contains 12 residues. The CDR3, as DNA: TGTGCGGCGGGGGAGATGAACACTGAAGCTTTCTTT. Amino acids: CAAGEMNTEAFF.